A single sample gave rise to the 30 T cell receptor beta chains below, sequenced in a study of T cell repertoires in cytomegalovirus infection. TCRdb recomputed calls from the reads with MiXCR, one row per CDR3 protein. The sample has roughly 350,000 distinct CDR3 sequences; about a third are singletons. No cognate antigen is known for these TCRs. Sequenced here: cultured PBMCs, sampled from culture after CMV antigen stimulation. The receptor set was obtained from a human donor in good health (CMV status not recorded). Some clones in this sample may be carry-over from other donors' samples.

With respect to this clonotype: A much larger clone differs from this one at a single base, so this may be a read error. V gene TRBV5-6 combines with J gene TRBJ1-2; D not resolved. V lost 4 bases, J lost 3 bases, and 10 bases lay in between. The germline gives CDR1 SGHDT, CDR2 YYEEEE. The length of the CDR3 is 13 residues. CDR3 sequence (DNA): TGTGCCAGCAGCCGGGTATGGGACTATGGCTACACCTTC. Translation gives CASSRVWDYGYTF.

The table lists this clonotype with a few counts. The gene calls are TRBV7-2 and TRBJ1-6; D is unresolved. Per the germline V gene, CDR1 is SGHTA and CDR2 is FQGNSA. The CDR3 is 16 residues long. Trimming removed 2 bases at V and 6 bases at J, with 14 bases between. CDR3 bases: TGTGCCAGCAGCTTATCCAGCGACTTACTTAATTCACCCCTCCACTTT. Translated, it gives CASSLSSDLLNSPLHF.

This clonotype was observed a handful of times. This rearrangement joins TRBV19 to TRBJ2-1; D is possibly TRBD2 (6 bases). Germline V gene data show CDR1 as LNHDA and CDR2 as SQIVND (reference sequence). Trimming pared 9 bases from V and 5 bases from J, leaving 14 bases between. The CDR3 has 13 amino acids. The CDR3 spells CASRDSAHNEQFF. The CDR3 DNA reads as TGTGCCAGCCGGGACTCCGCACACAATGAGCAGTTCTTC.

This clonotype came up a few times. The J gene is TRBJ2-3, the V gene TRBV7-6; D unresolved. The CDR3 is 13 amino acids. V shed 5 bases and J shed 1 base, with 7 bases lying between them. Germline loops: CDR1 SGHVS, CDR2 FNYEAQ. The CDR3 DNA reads TGTGCCAGCAGCCAGGAACGCACAGATACGCAGTATTTT. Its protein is CASSQERTDTQYF. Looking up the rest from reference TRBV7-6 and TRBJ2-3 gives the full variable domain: GAGVSQSPRYKVTKRGQDVALRCDPISGHVSLYWYRQALGQGPEFLTYFNYEAQQDKSGLPNDRFSAERPEGSISTLTIQRTEQRDSAMYRCASSQERTDTQYFGPGTRLTVL.

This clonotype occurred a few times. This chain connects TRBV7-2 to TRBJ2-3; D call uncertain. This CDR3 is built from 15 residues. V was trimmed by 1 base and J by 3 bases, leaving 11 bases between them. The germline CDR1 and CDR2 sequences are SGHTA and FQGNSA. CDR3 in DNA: TGTGCCAGCAGCTTAGGGGCCGGTGGTACAGATACGCAGTATTTT. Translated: CASSLGAGGTDTQYF.

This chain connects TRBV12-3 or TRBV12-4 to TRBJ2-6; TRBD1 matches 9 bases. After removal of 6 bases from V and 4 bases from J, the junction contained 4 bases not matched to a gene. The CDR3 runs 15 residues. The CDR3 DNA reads TGTGCCAGCAGGACACAGGGGGCGGGGGCCAACGTCCTGACTTTC. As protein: CASRTQGAGANVLTF.

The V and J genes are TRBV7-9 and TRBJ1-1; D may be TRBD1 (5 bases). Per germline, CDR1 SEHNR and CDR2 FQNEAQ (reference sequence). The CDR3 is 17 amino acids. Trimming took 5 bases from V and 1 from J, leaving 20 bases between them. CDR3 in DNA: TGTGCCAGCAGCCTTTTGGGGGGAAACAGCCCGAACACTGAAGCTTTCTTT. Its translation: CASSLLGGNSPNTEAFF.

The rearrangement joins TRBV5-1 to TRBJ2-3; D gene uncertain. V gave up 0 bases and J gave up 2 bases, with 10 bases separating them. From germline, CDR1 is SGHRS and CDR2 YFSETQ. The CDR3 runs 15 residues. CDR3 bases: TGCGCCAGCAGCTTGGCCACGGGTCCCACAGATACGCAGTATTTT. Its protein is CASSLATGPTDTQYF.

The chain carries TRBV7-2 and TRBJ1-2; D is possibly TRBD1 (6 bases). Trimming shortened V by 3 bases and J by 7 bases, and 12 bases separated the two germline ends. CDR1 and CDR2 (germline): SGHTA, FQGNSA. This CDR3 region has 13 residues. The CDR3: CASSLAGAVGYTF. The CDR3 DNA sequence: TGTGCCAGCAGCTTGGCAGGGGCGGTTGGCTACACCTTC.

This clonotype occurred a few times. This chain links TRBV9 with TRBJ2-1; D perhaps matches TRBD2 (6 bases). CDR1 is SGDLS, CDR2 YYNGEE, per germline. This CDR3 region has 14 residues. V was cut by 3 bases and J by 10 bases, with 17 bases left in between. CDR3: CASSEVGRRPEQFF. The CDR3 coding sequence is TGTGCCAGCAGCGAGGTTGGGAGGAGGCCGGAGCAGTTCTTC.

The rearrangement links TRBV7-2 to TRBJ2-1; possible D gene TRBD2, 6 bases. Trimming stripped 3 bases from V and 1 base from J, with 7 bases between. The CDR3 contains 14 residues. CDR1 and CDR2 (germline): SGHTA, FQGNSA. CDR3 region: CASSFAGSYNEQFF. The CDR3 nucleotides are TGTGCCAGCAGCTTCGCGGGATCCTACAATGAGCAGTTCTTC.

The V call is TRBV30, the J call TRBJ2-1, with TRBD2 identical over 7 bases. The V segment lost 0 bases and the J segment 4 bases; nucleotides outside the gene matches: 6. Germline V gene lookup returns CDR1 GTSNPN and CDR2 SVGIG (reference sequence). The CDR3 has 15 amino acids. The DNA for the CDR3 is TGTGCCTGGAGTGTAGGAGCGGGATCGTACAATGAGCAGTTCTTC. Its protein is CAWSVGAGSYNEQFF.

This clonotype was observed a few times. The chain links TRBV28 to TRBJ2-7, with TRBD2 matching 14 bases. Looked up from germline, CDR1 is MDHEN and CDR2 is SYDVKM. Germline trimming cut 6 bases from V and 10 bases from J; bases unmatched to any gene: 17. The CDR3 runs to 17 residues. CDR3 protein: CASSTPPGTSGGPQQYF. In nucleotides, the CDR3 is TGTGCCAGCAGCACCCCCCCCGGGACTAGCGGGGGACCGCAACAGTACTTC.

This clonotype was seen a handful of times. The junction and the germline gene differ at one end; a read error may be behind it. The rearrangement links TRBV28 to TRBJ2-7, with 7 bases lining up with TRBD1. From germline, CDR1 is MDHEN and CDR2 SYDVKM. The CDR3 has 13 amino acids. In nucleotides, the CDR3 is TGTGCCAGCAGTTCCCACGTACTCAGGACAGGCCACTTC. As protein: CASSSHVLRTGHF.

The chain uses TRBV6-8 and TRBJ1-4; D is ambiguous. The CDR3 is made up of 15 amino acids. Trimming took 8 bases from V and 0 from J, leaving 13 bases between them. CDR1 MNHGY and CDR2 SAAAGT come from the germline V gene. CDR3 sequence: CASPIKRATNEKLFF. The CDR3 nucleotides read TGTGCCAGCCCGATTAAGCGGGCAACTAATGAAAAACTGTTTTTT.

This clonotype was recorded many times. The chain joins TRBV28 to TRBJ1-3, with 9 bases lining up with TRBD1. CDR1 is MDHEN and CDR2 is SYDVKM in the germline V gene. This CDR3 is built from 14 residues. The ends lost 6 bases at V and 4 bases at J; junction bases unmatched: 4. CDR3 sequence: CASSGQGTGNTIYF. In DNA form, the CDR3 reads TGTGCCAGCAGCGGACAGGGGACAGGAAACACCATATATTTT.

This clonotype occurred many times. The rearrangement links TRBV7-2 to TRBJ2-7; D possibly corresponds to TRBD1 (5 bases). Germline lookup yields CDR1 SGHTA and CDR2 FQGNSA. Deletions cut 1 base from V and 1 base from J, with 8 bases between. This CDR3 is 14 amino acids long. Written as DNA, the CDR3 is TGTGCCAGCAGCTTAGAAGGGGTATCCTACGAGCAGTACTTC. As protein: CASSLEGVSYEQYF. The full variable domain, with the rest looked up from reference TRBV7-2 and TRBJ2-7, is GAGVSQSPSNKVTEKGKDVELRCDPISGHTALYWYRQSLGQGLEFLIYFQGNSAPDKSGLPSDRFSAERTGGSVSTLTIQRTQQEDSAVYLCASSLEGVSYEQYFGPGTRLTVT.

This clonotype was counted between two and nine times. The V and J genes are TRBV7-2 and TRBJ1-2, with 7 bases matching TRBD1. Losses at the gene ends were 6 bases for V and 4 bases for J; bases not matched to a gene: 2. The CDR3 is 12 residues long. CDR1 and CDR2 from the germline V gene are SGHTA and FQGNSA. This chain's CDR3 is CASRQGSYGYTF. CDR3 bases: TGTGCCAGCAGACAGGGGAGCTATGGCTACACCTTC. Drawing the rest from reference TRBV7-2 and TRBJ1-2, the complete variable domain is GAGVSQSPSNKVTEKGKDVELRCDPISGHTALYWYRQSLGQGLEFLIYFQGNSAPDKSGLPSDRFSAERTGGSVSTLTIQRTQQEDSAVYLCASRQGSYGYTFGSGTRLTVV.

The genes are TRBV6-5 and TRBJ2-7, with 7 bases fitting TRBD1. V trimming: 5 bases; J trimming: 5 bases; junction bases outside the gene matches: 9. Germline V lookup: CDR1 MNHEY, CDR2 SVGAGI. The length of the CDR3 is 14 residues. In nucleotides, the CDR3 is TGTGCCAGCAGTCTTGAGACAGGGATCCACGAGCAGTACGTC. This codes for CASSLETGIHEQYV.

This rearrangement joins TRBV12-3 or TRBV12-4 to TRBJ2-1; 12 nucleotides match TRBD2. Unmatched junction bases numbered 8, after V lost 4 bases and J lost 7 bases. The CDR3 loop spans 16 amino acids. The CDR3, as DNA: TGTGCCAGCAGTTCGCGGACTAGCGGGATCAGGAATGAGCAGTTCTTC. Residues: CASSSRTSGIRNEQFF.

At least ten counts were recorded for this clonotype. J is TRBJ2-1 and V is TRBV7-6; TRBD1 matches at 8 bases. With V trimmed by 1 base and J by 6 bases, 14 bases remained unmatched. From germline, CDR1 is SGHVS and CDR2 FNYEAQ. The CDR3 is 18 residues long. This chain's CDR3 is CASSLVSLTGVLVNEQFF. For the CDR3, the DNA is TGTGCCAGCAGCTTAGTTAGTCTGACAGGGGTGCTGGTCAATGAGCAGTTCTTC.

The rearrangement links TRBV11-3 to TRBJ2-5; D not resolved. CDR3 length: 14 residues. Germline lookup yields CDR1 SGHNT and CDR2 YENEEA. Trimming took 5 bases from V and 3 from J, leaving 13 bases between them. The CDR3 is CASSLPVGKETQYF. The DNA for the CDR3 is TGTGCCAGCAGCCTCCCTGTGGGGAAAGAGACCCAGTACTTC. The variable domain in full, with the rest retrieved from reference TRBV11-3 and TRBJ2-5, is EAGVVQSPRYKIIEKKQPVAFWCNPISGHNTLYWYLQNLGQGPELLIRYENEEAVDDSQLPKDRFSAERLKGVDSTLKIQPAELGDSAVYLCASSLPVGKETQYFGPGTRLLVL.

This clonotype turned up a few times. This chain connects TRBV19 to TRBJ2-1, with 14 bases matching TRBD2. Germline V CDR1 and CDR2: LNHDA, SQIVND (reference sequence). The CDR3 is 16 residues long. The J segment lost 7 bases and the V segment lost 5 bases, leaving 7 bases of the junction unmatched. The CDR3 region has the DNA TGTGCCAGTAGTTCGGCCGGGACTAGCGGGAGTAATGAGCAGTTCTTC. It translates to CASSSAGTSGSNEQFF.

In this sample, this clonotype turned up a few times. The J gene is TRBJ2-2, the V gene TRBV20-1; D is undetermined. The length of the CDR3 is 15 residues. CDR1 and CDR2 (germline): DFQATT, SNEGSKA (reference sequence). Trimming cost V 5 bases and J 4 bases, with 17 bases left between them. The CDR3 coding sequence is TGCAGTGCTCTGAGCCGGACCGAGAGCACCGGGGAGCTGTTTTTT. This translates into CSALSRTESTGELFF.

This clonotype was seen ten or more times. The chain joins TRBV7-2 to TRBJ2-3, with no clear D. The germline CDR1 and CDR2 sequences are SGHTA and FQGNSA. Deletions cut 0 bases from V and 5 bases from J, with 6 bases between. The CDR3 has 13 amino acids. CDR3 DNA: TGTGCCAGCAGCTTAGCGGGCATAGATACGCAGTATTTT. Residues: CASSLAGIDTQYF.

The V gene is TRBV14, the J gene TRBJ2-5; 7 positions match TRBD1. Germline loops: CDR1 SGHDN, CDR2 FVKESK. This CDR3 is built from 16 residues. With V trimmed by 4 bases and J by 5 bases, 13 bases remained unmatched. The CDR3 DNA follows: TGTGCCAGCAGCCTGGTGGGAAGGGGGCAAGAGGAGACCCAGTACTTC. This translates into CASSLVGRGQEETQYF.

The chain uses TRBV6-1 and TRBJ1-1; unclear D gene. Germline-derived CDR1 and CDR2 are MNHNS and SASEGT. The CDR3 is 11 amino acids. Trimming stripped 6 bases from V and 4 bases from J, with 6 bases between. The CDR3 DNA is TGTGCCAGCAGAGTAGGCACTGAAGCTTTCTTT. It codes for CASRVGTEAFF.

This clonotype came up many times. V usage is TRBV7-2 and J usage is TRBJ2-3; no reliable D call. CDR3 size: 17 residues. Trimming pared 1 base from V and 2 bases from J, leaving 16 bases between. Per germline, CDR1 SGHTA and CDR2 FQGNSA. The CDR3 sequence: CASSLEATWKVTDTQYF. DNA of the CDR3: TGTGCCAGCAGCTTAGAAGCGACGTGGAAGGTCACAGATACGCAGTATTTT.

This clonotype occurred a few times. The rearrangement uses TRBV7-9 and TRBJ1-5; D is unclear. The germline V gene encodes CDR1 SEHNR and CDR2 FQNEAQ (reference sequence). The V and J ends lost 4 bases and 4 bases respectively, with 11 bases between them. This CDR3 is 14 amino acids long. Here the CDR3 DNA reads TGTGCCAGCAGCTCTTATCGGGAGAATCAGCCCCAGCATTTT. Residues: CASSSYRENQPQHF.

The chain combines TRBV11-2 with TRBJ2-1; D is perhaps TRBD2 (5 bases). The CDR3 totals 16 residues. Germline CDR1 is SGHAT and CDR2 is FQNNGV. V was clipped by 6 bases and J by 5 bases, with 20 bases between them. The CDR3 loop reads CASRNWGAKSHNEQFF. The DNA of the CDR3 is TGTGCCAGCAGGAACTGGGGAGCGAAGAGTCACAATGAGCAGTTCTTC.